The next 32 T cell receptor beta chains were all read from a single sample in a study of tumor and adjacent non-tumor tissue in lung cancer. TCRbeta libraries were built with three rounds of nested PCR, modified from ARM-PCR. TCRdb processed the multiplex PCR reads anew with MiXCR; each CDR3 protein has one entry. The data show around 140,000 distinct CDR3 sequences, approximately 66% seen once. This sample's RNA came from whole unsorted tissue. The sequenced material came from lung tumor tissue. These receptors all come from a man between 60 and 70 years old with small cell lung cancer.

About this clonotype itself: The junction shows a germline mismatch at one end, possibly a read error. This chain links TRBV11-2 with TRBJ2-5; tentatively, D is TRBD2 (5 bases). The CDR3 totals 15 residues. The germline CDR1 and CDR2 sequences are SGHAT and FQNNGV. The CDR3 bases are TGTGCCAGCAGCTTAGGGGTTGAGGGTAAGGAGAGCCAGTACTTC. It translates to CASSLGVEGKESQYF.

Comment on this clonotype: At one of its ends the junction is not consistent with the germline gene, which may arise from a read error. The chain joins TRBV6-5 to TRBJ2-2, with D perhaps matching TRBD2 (5 bases). This CDR3 is 15 amino acids long. Germline values: CDR1 MNHEY, CDR2 SVGAGI. The CDR3 nucleotides read TGTGCCAGCAGCGTAGATGGCGCGGGCACCGGGGAGCTGATTTTT. It encodes CASSVDGAGTGELIF.

About this clonotype itself: A much larger clone is a single base away; this may be a read error. The chain links TRBV20-1 to TRBJ2-3, with D unclear. CDR1 is DFQATT, CDR2 SNEGSKA, per germline (reference sequence). V was cut by 8 bases and J by 1 base, with 13 bases left in between. The CDR3 is 13 residues long. The CDR3 bases are TGCAGTACACCTCCTCCGGGCACAGATACGCAGTATTTT. Residues: CSTPPPGTDTQYF.

To note about this clonotype: The CDR3 does not end in the conserved phenylalanine or tryptophan, so this is likely a read error. The DNA is left out, because the CDR3 cannot be placed on it with certainty; the CDR3 is given as TCRdb lists it. This sequence joins TRBV24-1 and TRBJ2-1; the table's TRBD1 call for D was not verified on the DNA. Germline loops: CDR1 KGHDR, CDR2 SFDVKD. Counting both end residues, the CDR3 totals 13 amino acids. The CDR3 loop reads CATSGTGTLQHFS.

In regard to this clonotype: A read error may explain this, as a much larger clone is one base away. The V gene is TRBV20-1, the J gene TRBJ1-2, with D uncertain. The germline CDR1 and CDR2 sequences are DFQATT and SNEGSKA (reference sequence). There are 13 residues in the CDR3. The CDR3 DNA reads TGCAGTGCTAGATCAGGCGCTAACTATGGCCACACCTTC. Amino acids: CSARSGANYGHTF.

Worth noting for this clonotype: One base away lies a much larger clone, so this may be a sequencing read error. The CDR3, as DNA: TGCAGTGCTAGAAAACTAGTGGGAGGGCCCCATGAGCAGTTCTTC. Its protein product is CSARKLVGGPHEQFF. V usage is TRBV20-1 and J usage is TRBJ2-1; TRBD2 matches 7 bases. CDR1 DFQATT and CDR2 SNEGSKA come from the germline V gene (reference sequence). This CDR3 comprises 15 residues. V dropped 2 bases and J dropped 8; count of bases not matched to a gene: 12.

The genes are TRBV29-1 and TRBJ2-7; the D gene is possibly TRBD1 (7 bases). With 3 bases removed from V and 3 bases from J, the gap between germline ends came to 12 bases. The CDR3 has 13 residues. Germline V gene sequence: CDR1 SQVTM, CDR2 ANQGSEA. In DNA form, the CDR3 reads TGCAGCGTTGAGGGGGGACAGCTCTACGAGCAGTACTTC. This translates into CSVEGGQLYEQYF.

Details on this clonotype: One end of the junction is discordant with germline, which a read error may explain. The rearrangement links TRBV29-1 to TRBJ2-1; possibly TRBD2 for D (6 bases). The CDR3 contains 16 residues. CDR1 and CDR2 from the germline V gene are SQVTM and ANQGSEA. The CDR3 region has the DNA TGCAGCGTTGAATATCTGGATAGCGGCAACTACAATGAGCATTTCTTC. This codes for CSVEYLDSGNYNEHFF.

This clonotype was counted between two and nine times. This chain connects TRBV6-1 to TRBJ2-2; 8 bases are a match to TRBD2. The CDR3 has 14 residues. Losses at the gene ends were 9 bases for V and 2 bases for J; bases not matched to a gene: 5. Germline CDR1 MNHNS, CDR2 SASEGT. CDR3 sequence: CASLIAGNTGELFF. The CDR3 bases are TGTGCCAGTTTAATAGCGGGAAACACCGGGGAGCTGTTTTTT.

On this clonotype: One end of the junction fails to match germline, which may point to a read error. The chain links TRBV14 to TRBJ2-1; D may be TRBD2 (5 bases). Looked up from germline, CDR1 is SGHDN and CDR2 is FVKESK. This CDR3 contains 15 residues. DNA of the CDR3: TGTGCCAGCAGCCCTATGGGCTATCTAGCCGGTGAGCAGTTGTTC. This encodes CASSPMGYLAGEQLF.

V is TRBV29-1 and J is TRBJ2-5, with 10 bases matching TRBD1. Germline trimming cut 3 bases from V and 7 bases from J; bases unmatched to any gene: 14. From germline, CDR1 is SQVTM and CDR2 ANQGSEA. The CDR3 covers 16 residues. The DNA for the CDR3 is TGCAGCGTTGAGGGACAGGGGTCTGCGGATTTTGTGACCCAGTACTTC. This translates into CSVEGQGSADFVTQYF. Based on the CDR3 plus reference TRBV29-1 and TRBJ2-5, the full variable domain is SAVISQKPSRDICQRGTSLTIQCQVDSQVTMMFWYRQQPGQSLTLIATANQGSEATYESGFVIDKFPISRPNLTFSTLTVSNMSPEDSSIYLCSVEGQGSADFVTQYFGPGTRLLVL.

A note on this clonotype: A junction end diverges from the germline sequence, so it may reflect a read error. The CDR3 loop reads CSALRNWQEIQYF. In DNA, the CDR3 is TGCAGCGCTCTCCGTAACTGGCAGGAGATCCAGTACTTC. J is TRBJ2-5 and V is TRBV29-1; D is unresolved. Germline V CDR1 and CDR2: SQVTM, ANQGSEA. The CDR3 is 13 amino acids. Combining the CDR3 with reference TRBV29-1 and TRBJ2-5 gives the whole variable domain SAVISQKPSRDICQRGTSLTIQCQVDSQVTMMFWYRQQPGQSLTLIATANQGSEATYESGFVIDKFPISRPNLTFSTLTVSNMSPEDSSIYLCSALRNWQEIQYFGPGTRLLVL.

The chain is built from TRBV11-2 and TRBJ2-6, with D possibly TRBD1 on 6 matching bases. Germline V CDR1 and CDR2: SGHAT, FQNNGV. Trimming took off 9 bases at V and 2 bases at J, with 14 bases between the two ends. CDR3 length: 15 amino acids. The CDR3 coding sequence is TGTGCCAGTAGCGTGTGGGACACTGGGGCCAACGTCCTGACTTTC. Translating it yields CASSVWDTGANVLTF.

As to this clonotype: A read error may account for a junction end that differs from germline. V gene TRBV20-1 combines with J gene TRBJ2-5; a possible D gene is TRBD1 (6 bases). CDR3 length: 12 amino acids. Germline V CDR1 and CDR2: DFQATT, SNEGSKA (reference sequence). Here the CDR3 reads CGARGYQETQYF. The CDR3 DNA reads TGCGGTGCTAGGGGGTACCAAGAGACCCAGTACTTC.

Regarding this clonotype: No conserved phenylalanine or tryptophan ends this CDR3, so it is likely a read error. This chain's CDR3 is CTSSARIGTNNEQFV. CDR3 bases: TGTACCAGCAGCGCCCGAATAGGGACTAACAATGAGCAGTTCGTC. The V and J genes are TRBV11-2 and TRBJ2-1; 7 positions match TRBD2. The germline CDR1 and CDR2 sequences are SGHAT and FQNNGV. The CDR3 covers 15 residues.

Note on this clonotype: This CDR3 fails to terminate in the conserved phenylalanine or tryptophan, so it likely reflects a read error. DNA of the CDR3: TGCGCTAGCAGCTTAGACAGGGGCTATGGCTACACCTCC. It codes for CASSLDRGYGYTS. V is TRBV11-2 and J is TRBJ1-2; TRBD1 agrees at 8 bases. Germline assignment: CDR1 SGHAT and CDR2 FQNNGV. The CDR3 consists of 13 residues.

This clonotype was observed a handful of times. The chain carries TRBV4-1 and TRBJ2-3, with 8 bases fitting TRBD2. V lost 1 base, J lost 6 bases, and 6 bases stayed unmatched. The CDR3 is 15 residues long. The germline V gene encodes CDR1 MGHRA and CDR2 YSYEKL. In nucleotides, the CDR3 is TGCGCCAGCAGCCAAGGGGGGACTAGACCGGATACGCAGTATTTT. Encoded protein: CASSQGGTRPDTQYF.

The gene calls are TRBV6-1 and TRBJ2-7; D tentatively reads TRBD1 or TRBD2 (6 bases each). Germline CDR1 MNHNS, CDR2 SASEGT. CDR3 length: 13 residues. CDR3 sequence reads: CASSEVGGYELYV. CDR3 nucleotides: TGTGCCAGCAGTGAAGTAGGGGGGTACGAGCTGTACGTC.

Note on this clonotype: Mismatch with germline at one junction end may stem from a read error. CDR3: CASKWDTGFNQPPLF. The CDR3 DNA reads TGTGCCAGCAAGTGGGACACAGGATTCAATCAGCCCCCGCTTTTT. The chain is built from TRBV12-3 or TRBV12-4 and TRBJ1-5, with D perhaps TRBD1 (6 bases). This CDR3 is 15 amino acids long.

This clonotype was observed a single time. It may be a read error: a sequence one base away is much more abundant. The gene calls are TRBV29-1 and TRBJ1-4, with 7 positions matching TRBD1. There are 11 residues in the CDR3. Germline V gene lookup returns CDR1 SQVTM and CDR2 ANQGSEA. This CDR3 reads CSGGTAEKPFF. The CDR3, as DNA: TGCAGCGGAGGGACAGCAGAAAAACCGTTTTTT.

Worth noting for this clonotype: Its ends do not fully match the called genes, so a read error is possible. The chain uses TRBV7-9 and TRBJ2-7, with TRBD2 matching over 8 bases. CDR3 length: 13 amino acids. Germline CDR1 SEHNR, CDR2 FQNEAQ (reference sequence). This CDR3 is CANSQRGHYERYF. CDR3 in DNA: TGTGCCAACAGCCAGCGGGGGCACTACGAGCGGTACTTC.

The chain couples TRBV11-2 to TRBJ2-3; D uncertain. Deletions cut 5 bases from V and 4 bases from J, with 16 bases between. The CDR3 spans 15 residues. Per the germline V gene, CDR1 is SGHAT and CDR2 is FQNNGV. The CDR3 DNA sequence: TGTGCCAGCAGCCTAGTGTTAGCAAGCCCAGATACGCAGTATTTT. It is translated as CASSLVLASPDTQYF.

This clonotype was found many times. The chain joins TRBV12-3 or TRBV12-4 to TRBJ1-2, with D possibly matching TRBD1 (5 bases). V lost 5 bases and J lost 6, with 10 bases in between. The CDR3 runs 12 residues. The CDR3 here is CASSPGGDGYTF. The CDR3 coding sequence is TGTGCCAGCAGTCCCGGGGGGGATGGCTACACCTTC.

This clonotype was recorded only once. The junction differs from germline at one of its ends, possibly a read error. The chain joins TRBV5-6 to TRBJ2-1; possibly TRBD2 for D (6 bases). In germline, CDR1 is SGHDT, CDR2 YYEEEE. CDR3 length: 13 residues. As DNA, the CDR3 is TGTGCCAACAGCGGAGGACTAATCAATGAGCAGTTCTTC. Encoded protein: CANSGGLINEQFF.

Points on this clonotype: The germline gene is not matched at one end of the junction; a read error may be the cause. This chain uses TRBV10-2 with TRBJ2-6, with D tentatively TRBD2 (6 bases). The CDR3 consists of 20 residues. Per germline, CDR1 WSHSY and CDR2 SAAADI. CDR3 DNA: TGCGCCAGCAGTGAGTCGGGTACTAGCTGTACCCGCTCTGGGGTCAACGTCCTGACTTTC. Its translation: CASSESGTSCTRSGVNVLTF.

With respect to this clonotype: A much larger clone is a single base away; this may be a read error. The V call is TRBV6-5, the J call TRBJ2-1; D remains ambiguous. Trimming left V 7 bases short and J 8 bases short, with 15 bases between. Germline V lookup: CDR1 MNHEY, CDR2 SVGAGI. This CDR3 spans 13 amino acids. The CDR3 DNA reads TGTGCCAGCATTTCTTTAGCTGGCTATGAGCAGTTCTTC. It yields the protein CASISLAGYEQFF.

There are a few counts of this clonotype. A much larger clone sits a single nucleotide away, making a read error possible. The rearrangement uses TRBV11-2 and TRBJ1-1, with D possibly being TRBD1 (5 bases). CDR3 length equals 15 residues. Germline V gene data show CDR1 as SGHAT and CDR2 as FQNNGV. Between the trimmed V and J ends, which lost 1 base and 4 bases, there was a span of 13 bases. The CDR3 region has the DNA TGTGCCAGCAGCTTAGGTATCAGGGCCGTCACTGAAGCTTTCTTT. Protein sequence: CASSLGIRAVTEAFF.

The J gene is TRBJ2-5, the V gene TRBV20-1, with D perhaps matching TRBD1 or TRBD2 (5 bases each). The CDR3 has 16 residues. Germline CDR1 reads DFQATT; CDR2 reads SNEGSKA (reference sequence). Between the trimmed V and J ends, which lost 4 bases and 2 bases, there was a span of 20 bases. The DNA for the CDR3 is TGCAGTGCTATTTCGTGGGACGGCGACCTGCAAGAGACCCAGTACTTC. It translates to CSAISWDGDLQETQYF.

The sample holds a few counts of this clonotype. The DNA of the CDR3 is TGTGCCAGCAGCTTACAGGGAAATCAGCCCCAGCATTTT. Residues: CASSLQGNQPQHF. The gene calls are TRBV7-9 and TRBJ1-5; possibly TRBD1 for D (5 bases). Germline assignment: CDR1 SEHNR and CDR2 FQNEAQ (reference sequence). Trimming shortened V by 2 bases and J by 4 bases, and 6 bases separated the two germline ends. There are 13 residues in the CDR3. The full variable domain, with the rest looked up from reference TRBV7-9 and TRBJ1-5, is DTGVSQNPRHKITKRGQNVTFRCDPISEHNRLYWYRQTLGQGPEFLTYFQNEAQLEKSRLLSDRFSAERPKGSFSTLEIQRTEQGDSAMYLCASSLQGNQPQHFGDGTRLSIL.

V gene TRBV9 combines with J gene TRBJ2-7; D remains unclear. Germline loops: CDR1 SGDLS, CDR2 YYNGEE. This CDR3 is built from 13 residues. V was pared by 5 bases and J by 6 bases, with 15 bases between. The CDR3 DNA reads as TGTGCCAGCAGTCCCCCCTGGGAAAGCGAGCAGTACTTC. Protein: CASSPPWESEQYF.

The chain combines TRBV6-5 with TRBJ2-7; tentatively, D is TRBD2 (7 bases). Deletions cut 6 bases from V and 6 bases from J, with 21 bases between. CDR3 length: 15 amino acids. CDR1 and CDR2 (germline): MNHEY, SVGAGI. The CDR3 sequence is CASSGGLAQGCEQYV. The CDR3 coding sequence is TGTGCCAGCAGCGGGGGGCTAGCGCAAGGCTGCGAGCAGTACGTC.

About this clonotype itself: Possible read error: a much larger clone is one base away. The chain couples TRBV10-3 to TRBJ1-4; 7 nucleotides align to TRBD1. The CDR3 is made up of 17 amino acids. CDR1 and CDR2 (germline): ENHRY, SYGVKD. As DNA, the CDR3 is TGTGCCATCAGTCCGGGACAGATTATTGCAACTAATGTAAAACTGTTTTTT. Translation gives CAISPGQIIATNVKLFF.